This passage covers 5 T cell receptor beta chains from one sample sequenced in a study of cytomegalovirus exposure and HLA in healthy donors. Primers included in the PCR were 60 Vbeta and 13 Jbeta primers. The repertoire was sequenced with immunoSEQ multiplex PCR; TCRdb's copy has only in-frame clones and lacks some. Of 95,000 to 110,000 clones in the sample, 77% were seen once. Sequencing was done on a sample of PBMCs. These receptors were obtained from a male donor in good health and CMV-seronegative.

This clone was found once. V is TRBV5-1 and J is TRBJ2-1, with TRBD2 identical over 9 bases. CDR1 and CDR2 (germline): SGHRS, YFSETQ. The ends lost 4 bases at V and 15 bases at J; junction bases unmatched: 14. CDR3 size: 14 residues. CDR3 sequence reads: CASSPGGISGSRFF. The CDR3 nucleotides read TGCGCCAGCAGCCCAGGGGGTATTAGCGGGAGTCGGTTCTTC.

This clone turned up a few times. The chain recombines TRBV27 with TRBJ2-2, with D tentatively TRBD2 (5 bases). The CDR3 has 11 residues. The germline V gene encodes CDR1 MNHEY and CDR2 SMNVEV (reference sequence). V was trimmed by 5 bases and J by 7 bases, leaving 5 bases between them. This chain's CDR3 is CASSRDGELFF. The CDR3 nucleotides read TGTGCCAGCAGTCGGGACGGGGAGCTGTTTTTT.

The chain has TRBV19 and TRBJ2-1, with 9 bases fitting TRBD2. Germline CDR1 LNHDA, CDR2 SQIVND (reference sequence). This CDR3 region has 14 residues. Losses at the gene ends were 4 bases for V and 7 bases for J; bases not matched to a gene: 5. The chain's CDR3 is CASSRGSGRNEQFF. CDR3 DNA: TGTGCCAGTAGTAGGGGTAGCGGGAGAAATGAGCAGTTCTTC.

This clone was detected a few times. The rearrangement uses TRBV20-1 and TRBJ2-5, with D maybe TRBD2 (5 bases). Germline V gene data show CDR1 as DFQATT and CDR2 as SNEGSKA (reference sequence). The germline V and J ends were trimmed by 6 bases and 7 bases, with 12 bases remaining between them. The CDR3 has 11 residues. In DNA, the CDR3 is TGCAGTGCAGACCTAGCACGGACCCAGTACTTC. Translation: CSADLARTQYF.

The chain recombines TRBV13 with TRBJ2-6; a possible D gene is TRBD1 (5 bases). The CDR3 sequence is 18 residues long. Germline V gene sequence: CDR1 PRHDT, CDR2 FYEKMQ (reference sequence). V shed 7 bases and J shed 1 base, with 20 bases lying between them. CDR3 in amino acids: CASKPSQGSPSGANVLTF. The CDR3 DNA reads TGTGCCAGCAAACCCTCGCAGGGCAGCCCTTCTGGGGCCAACGTCCTGACTTTC.